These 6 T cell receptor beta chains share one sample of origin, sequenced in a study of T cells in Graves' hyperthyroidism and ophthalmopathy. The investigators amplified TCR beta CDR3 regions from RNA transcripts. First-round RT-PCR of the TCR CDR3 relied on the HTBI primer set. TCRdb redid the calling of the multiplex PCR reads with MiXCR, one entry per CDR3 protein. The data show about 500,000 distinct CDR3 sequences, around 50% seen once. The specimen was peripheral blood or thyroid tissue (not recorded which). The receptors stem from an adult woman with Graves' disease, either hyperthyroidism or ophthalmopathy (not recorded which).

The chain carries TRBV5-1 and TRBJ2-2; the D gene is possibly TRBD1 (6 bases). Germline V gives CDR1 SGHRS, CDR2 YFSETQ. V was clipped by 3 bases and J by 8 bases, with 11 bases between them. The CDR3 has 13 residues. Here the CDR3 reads CASSWAGTGELFF. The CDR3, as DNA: TGCGCCAGCAGCTGGGCCGGGACAGGGGAGCTGTTTTTT.

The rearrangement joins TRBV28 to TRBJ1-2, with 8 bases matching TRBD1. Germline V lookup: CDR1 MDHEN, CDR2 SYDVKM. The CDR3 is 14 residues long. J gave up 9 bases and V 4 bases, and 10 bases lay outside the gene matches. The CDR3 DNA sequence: TGTGCCAGCAGTTCGACAGGGGAAGAGGGGAGCTACACCTTC. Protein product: CASSSTGEEGSYTF.

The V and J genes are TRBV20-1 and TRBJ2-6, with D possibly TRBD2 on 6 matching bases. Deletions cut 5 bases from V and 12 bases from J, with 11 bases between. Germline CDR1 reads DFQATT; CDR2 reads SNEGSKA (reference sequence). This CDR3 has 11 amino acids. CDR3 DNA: TGCAGTGCTGGAGGGCCGCGCGTCCTGACTTTC. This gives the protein CSAGGPRVLTF.

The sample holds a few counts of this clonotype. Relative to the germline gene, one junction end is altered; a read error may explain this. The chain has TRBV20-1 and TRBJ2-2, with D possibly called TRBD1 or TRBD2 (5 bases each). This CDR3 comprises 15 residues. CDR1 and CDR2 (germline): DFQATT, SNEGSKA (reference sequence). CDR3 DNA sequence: TGCAGTACTAGACCGACAGATCTGAACACCGGGGAGCTGTTTTTT. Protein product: CSTRPTDLNTGELFF.

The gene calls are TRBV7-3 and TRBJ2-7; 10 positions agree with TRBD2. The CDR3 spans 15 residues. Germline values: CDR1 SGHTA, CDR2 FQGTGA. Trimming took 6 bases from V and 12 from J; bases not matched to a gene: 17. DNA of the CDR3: TGTGCCAGCAGACCCAGCGGGAGGGTCCCCCTTCTCCCGTACTTC. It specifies CASRPSGRVPLLPYF. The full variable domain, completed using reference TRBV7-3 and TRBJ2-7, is GAGVSQTPSNKVTEKGKYVELRCDPISGHTALYWYRQSLGQGPEFLIYFQGTGAADDSGLPNDRFFAVRPEGSVSTLKIQRTERGDSAVYLCASRPSGRVPLLPYFGPGTRLTVT.

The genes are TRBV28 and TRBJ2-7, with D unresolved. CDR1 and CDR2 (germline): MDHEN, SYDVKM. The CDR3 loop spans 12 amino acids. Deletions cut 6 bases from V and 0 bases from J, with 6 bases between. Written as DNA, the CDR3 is TGTGCCAGCAGGACACACTCCTACGAGCAGTACTTC. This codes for CASRTHSYEQYF.